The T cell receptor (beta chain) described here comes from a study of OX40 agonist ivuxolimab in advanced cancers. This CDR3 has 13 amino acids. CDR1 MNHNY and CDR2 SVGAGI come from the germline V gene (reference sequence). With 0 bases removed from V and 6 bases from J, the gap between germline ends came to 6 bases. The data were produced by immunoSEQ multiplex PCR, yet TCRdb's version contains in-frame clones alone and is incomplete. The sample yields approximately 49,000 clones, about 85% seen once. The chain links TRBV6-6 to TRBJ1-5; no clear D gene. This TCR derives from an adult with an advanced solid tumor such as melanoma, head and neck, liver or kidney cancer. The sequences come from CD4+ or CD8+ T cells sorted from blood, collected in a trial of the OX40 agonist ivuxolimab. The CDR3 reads CASSYSTGQPQHF. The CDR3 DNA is TGTGCCAGCAGTTACTCGACGGGTCAGCCCCAGCATTTT.